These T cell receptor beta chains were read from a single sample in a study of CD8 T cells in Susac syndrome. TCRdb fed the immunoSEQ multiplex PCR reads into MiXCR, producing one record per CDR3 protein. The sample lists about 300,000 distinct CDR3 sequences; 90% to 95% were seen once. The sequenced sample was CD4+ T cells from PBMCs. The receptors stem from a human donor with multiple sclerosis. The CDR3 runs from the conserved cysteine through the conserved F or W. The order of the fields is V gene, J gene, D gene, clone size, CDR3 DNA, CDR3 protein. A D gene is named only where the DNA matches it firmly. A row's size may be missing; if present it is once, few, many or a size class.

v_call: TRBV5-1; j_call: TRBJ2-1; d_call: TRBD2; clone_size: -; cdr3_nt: TGCGCCAGCAGCTCCCAACCCCCAGGGACTAGCGTTGATGAGCAGTTCTTC; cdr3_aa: CASSSQPPGTSVDEQFF
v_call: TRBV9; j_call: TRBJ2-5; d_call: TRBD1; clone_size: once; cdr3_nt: TGTGCCAGCAGCGTAGCAACCCCCCGACAGGGGCGTATGGGACAAGAGACCCAGTACTTC; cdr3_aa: CASSVATPRQGRMGQETQYF
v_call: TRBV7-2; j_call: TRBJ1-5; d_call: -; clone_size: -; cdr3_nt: TGTGCCAGCAGCTTTTCAGGGGTTAGCAATCAGCCCCAGCATTTT; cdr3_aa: CASSFSGVSNQPQHF
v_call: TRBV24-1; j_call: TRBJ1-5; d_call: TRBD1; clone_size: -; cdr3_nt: TGTGCCACTCGTCCAGGGGGCCGGGACAATCAGCCCCAGCATTTT; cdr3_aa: CATRPGGRDNQPQHF
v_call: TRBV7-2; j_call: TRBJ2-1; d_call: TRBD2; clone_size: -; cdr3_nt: TGTGCCAGCAGCCCCCCCGGAGCGGGAGGGTTCTTC; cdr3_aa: CASSPPGAGGFF
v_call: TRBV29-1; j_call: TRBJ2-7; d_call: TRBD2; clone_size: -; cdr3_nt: TGCAGCGTTGGACTAGCGGCACCCTACGAGCAGTACTTC; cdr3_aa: CSVGLAAPYEQYF
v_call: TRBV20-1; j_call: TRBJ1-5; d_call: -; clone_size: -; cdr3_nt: TGCAGTGCTTCGGGGGGGGCCAGCAATCAGCCCCAGCATTTT; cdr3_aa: CSASGGASNQPQHF
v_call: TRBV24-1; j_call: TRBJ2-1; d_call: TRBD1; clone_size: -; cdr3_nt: TGTGCCACCAGTGAAGCCGGGACAGGGGTGAACAATGAGCAGTTCTTC; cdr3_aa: CATSEAGTGVNNEQFF
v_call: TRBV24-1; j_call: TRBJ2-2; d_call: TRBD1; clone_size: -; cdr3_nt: TGTGCCACCAGTTCCGACAGGGGATACGGGGAGCTGTTTTTT; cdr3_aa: CATSSDRGYGELFF
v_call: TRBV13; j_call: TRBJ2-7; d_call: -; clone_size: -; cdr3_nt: TGTGCCAGCAGCCGTCGGGCCGAGCAGTACTTC; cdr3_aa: CASSRRAEQYF
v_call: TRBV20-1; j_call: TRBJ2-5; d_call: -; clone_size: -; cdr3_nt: TGCAGTGCTAGAGATCCTGGGATCGAGACCCAGTACTTC; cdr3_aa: CSARDPGIETQYF
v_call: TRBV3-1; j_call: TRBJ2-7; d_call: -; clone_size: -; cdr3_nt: TGTGCCAGCAGCCAAGACAGGGCGGTGGAGGTTGGGCAGTACTTC; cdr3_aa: CASSQDRAVEVGQYF
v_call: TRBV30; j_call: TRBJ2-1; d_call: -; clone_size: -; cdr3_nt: TGTGCCTGGAGTGTACAGGGTTATGAGCAGTTCTTC; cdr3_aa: CAWSVQGYEQFF
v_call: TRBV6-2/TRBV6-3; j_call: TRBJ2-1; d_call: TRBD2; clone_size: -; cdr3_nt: TGTGCCAGCAGTGGACTAGCGGGAGAAAGCTCCTACAATGAGCAGTTCTTC; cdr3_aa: CASSGLAGESSYNEQFF
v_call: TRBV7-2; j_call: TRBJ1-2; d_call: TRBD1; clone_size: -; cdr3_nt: TGTGCCAGCAGCCGGGACAGGCTTAACTATGGCTACACCTTC; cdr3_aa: CASSRDRLNYGYTF
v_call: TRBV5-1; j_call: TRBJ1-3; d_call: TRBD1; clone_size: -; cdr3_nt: TGCGCCAGCAGCTTGGTTCAGGGGGCGAGTGGAAACACCATATATTTT; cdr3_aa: CASSLVQGASGNTIYF
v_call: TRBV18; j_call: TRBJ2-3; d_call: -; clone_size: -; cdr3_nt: TGTGCCAGCTCACCCCGGGGGGCCGGGGATACGCAGTATTTT; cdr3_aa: CASSPRGAGDTQYF
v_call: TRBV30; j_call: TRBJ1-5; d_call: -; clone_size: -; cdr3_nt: TGTGCCTGGAGCAGGAATGGGGACGGTGAACAGCCCCAGCATTTT; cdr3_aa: CAWSRNGDGEQPQHF
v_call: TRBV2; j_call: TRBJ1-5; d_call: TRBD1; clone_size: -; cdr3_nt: TGTGCCAGCGCCGGGACAGGGGGGGATCAGCCCCAGCATTTT; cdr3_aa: CASAGTGGDQPQHF
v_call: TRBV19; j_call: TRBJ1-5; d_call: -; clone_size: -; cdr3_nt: TGTGCCAGTAGTCTACAGGGAAGACAGCCCCAGCATTTT; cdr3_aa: CASSLQGRQPQHF
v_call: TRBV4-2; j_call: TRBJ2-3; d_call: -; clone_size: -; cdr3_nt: TGTGCCAGCAGCCCAGGGTTACTCGGGGCAGATACGCAGTATTTT; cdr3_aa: CASSPGLLGADTQYF
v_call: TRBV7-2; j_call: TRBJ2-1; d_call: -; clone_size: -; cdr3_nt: TGTGCCAGCAGCTTGAGTCCTGGGAATGAGCAGTTCTTC; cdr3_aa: CASSLSPGNEQFF
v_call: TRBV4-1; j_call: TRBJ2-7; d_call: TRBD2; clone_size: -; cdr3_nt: TGCGCCAGCAGCCAGGGGCGAACTAGCGGGAGGTACGAGCAGTACTTC; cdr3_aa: CASSQGRTSGRYEQYF
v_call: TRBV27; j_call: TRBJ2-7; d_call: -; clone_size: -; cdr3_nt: TGTGCCAGCCAAAGGGTGAACTCCTACGAGCAGTACTTC; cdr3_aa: CASQRVNSYEQYF
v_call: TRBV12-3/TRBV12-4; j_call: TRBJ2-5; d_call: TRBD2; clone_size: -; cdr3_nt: TGTGCCAGCAGTTTCGCTAGCGGGAGGTTTACTGAGACCCAGTACTTC; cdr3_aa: CASSFASGRFTETQYF
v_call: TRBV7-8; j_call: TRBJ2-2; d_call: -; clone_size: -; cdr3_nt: TGTGCCAGCAGCTTAGCTAGGGCGAATCCGGCCGGGGAGCTGTTTTTT; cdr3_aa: CASSLARANPAGELFF
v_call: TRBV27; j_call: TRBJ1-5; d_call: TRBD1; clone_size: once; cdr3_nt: TGTGCCAGCAGTATTCCCAGCCCCGGGACAGTCGGAAGCAATCAGCCCCAGCATTTT; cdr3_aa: CASSIPSPGTVGSNQPQHF
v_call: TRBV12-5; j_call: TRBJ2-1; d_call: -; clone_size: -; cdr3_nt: TGTGCTAGTGGTTTGGTACTGGGGGACCTCTCCTACAATGAGCAGTTCTTC; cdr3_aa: CASGLVLGDLSYNEQFF
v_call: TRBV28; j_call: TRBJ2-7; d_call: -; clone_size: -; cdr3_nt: TGTGCCAGCAGTTTTTTCGCACGGAGCTCCTACGAGCAGTACTTC; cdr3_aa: CASSFFARSSYEQYF
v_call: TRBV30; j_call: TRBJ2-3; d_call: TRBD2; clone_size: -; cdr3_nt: TGTGCCTGGACAAGGTTAACCCCCCTAGCGGGGGTCCCAGATACGCAGTATTTT; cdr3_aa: CAWTRLTPLAGVPDTQYF
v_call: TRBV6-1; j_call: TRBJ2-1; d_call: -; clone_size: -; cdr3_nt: TGCGCCAGCAGGCAATGGACCAGGACCCCCTACAATGAGCAGTTCTTC; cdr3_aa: CASRQWTRTPYNEQFF
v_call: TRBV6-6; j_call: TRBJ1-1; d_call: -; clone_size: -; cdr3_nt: TGTGCCAGCAGGAGACGGCTTGACATGAACACTGAAGCTTTCTTT; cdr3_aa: CASRRRLDMNTEAFF
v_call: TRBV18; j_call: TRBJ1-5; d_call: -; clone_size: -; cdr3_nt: TGTGCCAGCTCATCACGACAGAATAGCAATCAGCCCCAGCATTTT; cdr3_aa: CASSSRQNSNQPQHF
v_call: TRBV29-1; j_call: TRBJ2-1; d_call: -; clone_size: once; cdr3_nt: TGCAGCGCCCGAAGAGGGGGGGACAATGAGCAGTTCTTC; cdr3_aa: CSARRGGDNEQFF
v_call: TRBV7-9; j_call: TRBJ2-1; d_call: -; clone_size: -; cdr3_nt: TGTGCCAGCAGCCCCCCCCTTGAGGACGAGCAGTTCTTC; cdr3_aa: CASSPPLEDEQFF
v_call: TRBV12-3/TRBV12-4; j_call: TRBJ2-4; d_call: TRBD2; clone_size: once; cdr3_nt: TGTGCCAGCAGTTTGGGGCGGGGGGGGACCAAAAACATTCAGTACTTC; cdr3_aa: CASSLGRGGTKNIQYF
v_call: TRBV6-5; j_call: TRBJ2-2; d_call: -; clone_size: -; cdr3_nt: TGTGCCAGCAGACGCCGGGAGACCGGGGAGCTGTTTTTT; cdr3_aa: CASRRRETGELFF
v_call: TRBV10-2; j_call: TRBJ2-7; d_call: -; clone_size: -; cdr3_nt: TGCGCCAGCAGTGAGTCGCGGGGCCCCGAGCAGTACTTC; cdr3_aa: CASSESRGPEQYF
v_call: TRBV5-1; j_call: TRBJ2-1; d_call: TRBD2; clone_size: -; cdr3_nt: TGCGCCAGCAGCTCCTCTAGCGGGAGAGGCGATGAGCAGTTCTTC; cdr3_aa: CASSSSSGRGDEQFF
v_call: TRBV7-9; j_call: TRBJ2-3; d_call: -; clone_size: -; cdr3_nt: TGTGCCAGCTCCCAACGAACGGGTACGCAGTATTTT; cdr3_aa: CASSQRTGTQYF